This T cell receptor beta chain was observed in a study of T cell repertoires in cytomegalovirus infection. Across the study: Carrying CMV and the relevant HLA type showed in public TCR beta signatures.

Findings and limits, study-wide: Identification of carriers of CMV plus the relevant HLA was achieved through cumulative public TCR beta family frequency. CMV-specific HLA-C-restricted TCR beta clonotypes dominated the ex vivo response.

This clonotype was recorded at least ten times. Its cognate antigen is unknown. TCRdb fed the reads into MiXCR, producing one record per CDR3 protein. Here the sample spans about 140,000 distinct CDR3 sequences, roughly 6% being singletons. The sequence was collected from a human donor in good health (CMV status not recorded). Some clones in this sample may be carry-over from other donors' samples. The source material was PBMCs.

CDR3 in amino acids: CASSDGIGTSPPYEQYF. CDR3 in DNA: TGTGCCAGCAGTGACGGAATAGGGACTAGCCCCCCATACGAGCAGTACTTC. V and J are TRBV12-3 or TRBV12-4 and TRBJ2-7; the match to TRBD2 covers 9 bases. CDR3 length: 17 residues. J gave up 4 bases and V 5 bases, and 15 bases lay outside the gene matches.